What follows describes a single T cell receptor (beta chain). Its matching antigen is unknown. These data originate in a study of T cell responses to AZD1222 COVID-19 vaccine. General observations from the study: Nearly half of the spike-specific TCRs reportedly recognize variant regions that carry no mutations. Donors were largely white British and mainly female; clonal diversity was possibly underestimated.

Clones were read by immunoSEQ multiplex PCR, and TCRdb kept only the in-frame ones, dropping some. The sample records about 140,000 clones, about 93% being singletons. V lost 2 bases, J lost 6 bases, and 8 bases lay in between. CDR3 length equals 12 residues. Germline CDR1 is SGHKS and CDR2 is YYEKEE (reference sequence). The chain carries TRBV5-5 and TRBJ1-2, with D tentatively TRBD1 (5 bases). This clonotype was sampled from an adult in good health. Specimen: peripheral blood, collected on day 0 of AZD1222 vaccination. DNA for the CDR3: TGTGCCAGCAGCTTTTTAGGGGATGGCTACACCTTC. Residues: CASSFLGDGYTF. Based on the CDR3 plus reference TRBV5-5 and TRBJ1-2, the full variable domain is DAGVTQSPTHLIKTRGQQVTLRCSPISGHKSVSWYQQVLGQGPQFIFQYYEKEERGRGNFPDRFSARQFPNYSSELNVNALLLGDSALYLCASSFLGDGYTFGSGTRLTVV.